Sequencing of this T cell receptor beta chain was carried out in a study of patients and donors after allogeneic stem cell transplantation. The CDR3 length is 14 residues. V shed 0 bases and J shed 9 bases, with 10 bases lying between them. Germline V gene lookup returns CDR1 SGHNT and CDR2 YYREEE (reference sequence). TCRdb used MiXCR to reprocess the RT-PCR reads, holding one entry per CDR3 protein. The data contain tens of thousands of distinct CDR3 sequences, approximately 49% of them seen just once; the ten biggest clones take up 61%. This clonotype has more than one count but fewer than ten. The sequence derives from a human donor who was either an allogeneic HSCT recipient or a stem cell or donor lymphocyte infusion donor (not recorded which). It is not recorded whose cells these are; they may come from a transplant donor. Sequenced input: blood, either unsorted or a sorted T cell fraction (not recorded which). The V and J genes are TRBV5-4 and TRBJ1-6; D is ambiguous. The CDR3 DNA reads TGTGCCAGCAGCTTGGAACGAGAGTCTTCACCCCTCCACTTT. Encoded protein: CASSLERESSPLHF.